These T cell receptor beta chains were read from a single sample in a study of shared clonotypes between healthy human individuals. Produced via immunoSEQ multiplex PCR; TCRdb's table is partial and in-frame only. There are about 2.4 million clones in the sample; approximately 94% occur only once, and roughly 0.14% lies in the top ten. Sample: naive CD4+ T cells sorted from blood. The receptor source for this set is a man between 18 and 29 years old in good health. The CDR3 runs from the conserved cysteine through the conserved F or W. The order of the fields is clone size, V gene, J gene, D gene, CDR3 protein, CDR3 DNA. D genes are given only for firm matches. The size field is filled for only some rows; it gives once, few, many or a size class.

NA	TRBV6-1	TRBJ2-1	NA	CASSSGPNYNEQFF	TGTGCCAGCAGTAGCGGGCCGAACTACAATGAGCAGTTCTTC
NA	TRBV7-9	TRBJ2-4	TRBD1	CASSSSWDREDKNIQYF	TGTGCCAGCAGCTCGAGCTGGGACAGGGAGGACAAAAACATTCAGTACTTC
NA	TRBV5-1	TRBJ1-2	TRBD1	CASSLGQGVGYTF	TGCGCCAGCAGCTTGGGGCAGGGGGTTGGCTACACCTTC
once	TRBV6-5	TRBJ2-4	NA	CASTPPGARDIQYF	TGTGCCAGCACTCCCCCCGGGGCAAGGGACATTCAGTACTTC
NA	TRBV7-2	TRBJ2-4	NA	CASSLVADPLAKNIQYF	TGTGCCAGCAGCTTAGTTGCAGACCCTCTAGCCAAAAACATTCAGTACTTC
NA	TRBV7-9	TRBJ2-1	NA	CASSLWGAGYNEQFF	TGTGCCAGCAGCTTATGGGGGGCGGGCTACAATGAGCAGTTCTTC
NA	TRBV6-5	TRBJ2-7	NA	CASNPGHDEQYF	TGTGCCAGCAACCCAGGGCACGACGAGCAGTACTTC
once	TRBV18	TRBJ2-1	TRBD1	CASSPPGQGGYNEQFF	TGTGCCAGCTCACCACCTGGACAGGGTGGGTACAATGAGCAGTTCTTC
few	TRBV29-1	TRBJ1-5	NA	CSVEFGGNQPQHF	TGCAGCGTTGAATTCGGGGGAAATCAGCCCCAGCATTTT
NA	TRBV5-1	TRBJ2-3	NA	CASSTGSTDTQYF	TGCGCCAGCAGCACGGGAAGCACAGATACGCAGTATTTT
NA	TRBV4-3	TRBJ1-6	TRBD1	CASSQTWTGENSPLHF	TGCGCCAGCAGCCAGACTTGGACAGGGGAAAATTCACCCCTCCACTTT
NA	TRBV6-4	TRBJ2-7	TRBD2	CASSVLTSGTPYEQYF	TGTGCCAGCAGTGTATTAACTAGCGGGACCCCCTACGAGCAGTACTTC
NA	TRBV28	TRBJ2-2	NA	CASSSGGSGELFF	TGTGCCAGCAGTTCCGGAGGTTCCGGGGAGCTGTTTTTT